A single sample gave rise to the 2 T cell receptor beta chains below, sequenced in a study of tumor and adjacent non-tumor tissue in lung cancer. TCRbeta libraries were built with three rounds of nested PCR, modified from ARM-PCR. Each CDR3 protein gets one entry after TCRdb re-called the multiplex PCR reads with MiXCR. The sample consists of fewer than 90,000 distinct CDR3 sequences, more than 65% of them appearing once. No cell sorting was done before RNA was extracted from the tissue. Distant lung tissue was collected more than 3 cm away from the tumor edge. Sequencing was carried out using distant non-tumor lung tissue. These receptors came from a woman between 45 and 65 years old with non-small cell lung cancer.

Concerning this clonotype: This may be a read error: a much more frequent sequence differs by one nucleotide. This chain's CDR3 is CAGSFFGGRSPLHF. DNA of the CDR3: TGTGCCGGCAGTTTCTTCGGGGGAAGATCACCCCTCCACTTT. This chain connects TRBV28 to TRBJ1-6, with a possible D match to TRBD1 (5 bases). CDR1 is MDHEN and CDR2 is SYDVKM in the germline V gene. CDR3 length: 14 residues.

Remarks on this clonotype: At one of its ends the junction is not consistent with the germline gene, which may arise from a read error. The rearrangement joins TRBV11-2 to TRBJ2-1; D uncertain. The CDR3 covers 14 residues. CDR1 and CDR2 (germline): SGHAT, FQNNGV. Here the CDR3 DNA reads TGTACCAGCAGCTTAGAGTTGGCCAGTAATGAGCATTTCTTC. Protein sequence: CTSSLELASNEHFF.